The following is a T cell receptor beta chain sequence with its context. The data are from a study of blood T cell repertoires in COVID-19. Study in general: Samples came from the United States, Italy and Spain, spanning acute and convalescent COVID-19. The analysed material was cDNA or gDNA that came from T cells, B-cell-depleted T cells, or PBMCs.

Method: immunoSEQ multiplex PCR; TCRdb's copy keeps in-frame clones and lacks some. The sample has some 240,000 clones, 84% seen once. The germline V gene encodes CDR1 MDHEN and CDR2 SYDVKM. V shed 0 bases, J shed 7 bases, and the junction held 11 bases outside the gene matches. The CDR3 has 17 residues. This receptor was taken from a woman aged 40 to 50 who had recovered from COVID-19. The specimen was peripheral blood. V gene TRBV28 combines with J gene TRBJ1-5, with TRBD1 identical over 8 bases. The CDR3: CASSLWVVRGHGQPQHF. The CDR3 DNA follows: TGTGCCAGCAGTTTATGGGTTGTCAGGGGGCATGGACAGCCCCAGCATTTT.